Each of the 17 T cell receptor beta chains below was sequenced from the same sample in a study of blood T cell repertoires in COVID-19. Clones were sequenced by immunoSEQ multiplex PCR, and TCRdb holds only the in-frame ones, with some missing. The top ten hold 3.5% to 4% of the sample, which has tens of thousands of clones, roughly 88% seen once. Material for sequencing was peripheral blood. The receptor source for this set is a human donor in a cohort sampled during active COVID-19.

This clone was counted only a few times. V and J are TRBV19 and TRBJ1-5; perhaps TRBD1 as D (5 bases). The germline gives CDR1 LNHDA, CDR2 SQIVND (reference sequence). V lost 7 bases and J 3 bases, leaving 13 bases between the germline ends. The CDR3 contains 14 residues. CDR3 DNA sequence: TGTGCCAGTACCCCTACAGGCGACAATCAGCCCCAGCATTTT. It encodes CASTPTGDNQPQHF. Full variable domain (missing parts from reference TRBV19 and TRBJ1-5): DGGITQSPKYLFRKEGQNVTLSCEQNLNHDAMYWYRQDPGQGLRLIYYSQIVNDFQKGDIAEGYSVSREKKESFPLTVTSAQKNPTAFYLCASTPTGDNQPQHFGDGTRLSIL.

The chain couples TRBV9 to TRBJ2-2; TRBD1 matches at 7 bases. CDR1 and CDR2 from the germline V gene are SGDLS and YYNGEE. The CDR3 extends over 16 amino acids. V lost 4 bases, J lost 7 bases, and 13 bases stayed unmatched. The CDR3 nucleotides read TGTGCCAGCAGCCCTCCTGGCAGGGGGTTGGACGGGGAGCTGTTTTTT. Translating gives CASSPPGRGLDGELFF.

The V gene is TRBV2, the J gene TRBJ1-1; no firm D call. The CDR3 loop spans 12 amino acids. V was cut by 7 bases and J by 10 bases, with 16 bases left in between. Germline CDR1 is SNHLY and CDR2 is FYNNEI. The DNA for the CDR3 is TGTGCCAGCACCACCGAGAGGTTTGGAGCTTTCTTT. Amino acid sequence: CASTTERFGAFF.

The chain employs TRBV5-8 and TRBJ1-1; 8 nucleotides line up with TRBD1. CDR1 and CDR2 from the germline V gene are SGHTS and YDEGEE. The CDR3 has 15 amino acids. The trim removed 0 bases at V and 5 bases at J, leaving 6 bases unmatched. The CDR3 region is CASSLAGQGWTEAFF. Here the CDR3 DNA reads TGTGCCAGCAGCTTGGCCGGACAGGGTTGGACTGAAGCTTTCTTT.

The rearrangement links TRBV27 to TRBJ1-5; D is uncertain. CDR3 length equals 13 residues. Trimming took off 4 bases at V and 7 bases at J, with 11 bases between the two ends. In germline, CDR1 is MNHEY, CDR2 SMNVEV (reference sequence). The CDR3 DNA sequence: TGTGCCAGCAGTTGGGAGCGTTTCCAGCCCCAGCATTTT. Its protein is CASSWERFQPQHF.

The J gene is TRBJ2-1, the V gene TRBV7-8; 10 nucleotides agree with TRBD1. The CDR3 extends over 15 amino acids. The J segment lost 11 bases and the V segment lost 1 base, leaving 8 bases of the junction unmatched. Germline CDR1 and CDR2: SGHVS and FQNEAQ. CDR3 sequence reads: CASSLVTGGATQQFF. The CDR3, as DNA: TGTGCCAGCAGCTTAGTGACAGGGGGCGCAACGCAGCAGTTCTTC.

The chain links TRBV14 to TRBJ2-2; 14 nucleotides agree with TRBD2. This CDR3 has 20 amino acids. Trimming cost V 3 bases and J 5 bases; bases outside gene matches: 14. The germline gives CDR1 SGHDN, CDR2 FVKESK. The CDR3 region has the DNA TGTGCCAGCAGCCATTTATCACGAGGAGGACTAGCGGGAGGTACCGGGGAGCTGTTTTTT. The encoded protein is CASSHLSRGGLAGGTGELFF.

This clone was observed a few times. In DNA form, the CDR3 reads TGTGCCAGTAGCAATTCAGGGAATTCACCCCTCCACTTT. Amino acids: CASSNSGNSPLHF. The J gene is TRBJ1-6, the V gene TRBV19; tentative D call: TRBD1 (5 bases). The germline V gene encodes CDR1 LNHDA and CDR2 SQIVND (reference sequence). This CDR3 spans 13 amino acids. The V end was cut by 6 bases, the J end by 7 bases, with 10 bases between. Full variable domain (remainder filled in from reference TRBV19 and TRBJ1-6): DGGITQSPKYLFRKEGQNVTLSCEQNLNHDAMYWYRQDPGQGLRLIYYSQIVNDFQKGDIAEGYSVSREKKESFPLTVTSAQKNPTAFYLCASSNSGNSPLHFGNGTRLTVT.

The chain is built from TRBV13 and TRBJ2-1; 9 nucleotides agree with TRBD2. V lost 2 bases to trimming and J lost 2 bases; unmatched junction nucleotides: 4. This CDR3 comprises 16 residues. Per germline, CDR1 PRHDT and CDR2 FYEKMQ (reference sequence). The CDR3 is CASSLQREETYNEQFF. The CDR3, as DNA: TGTGCCAGCAGCTTACAGCGGGAGGAAACCTACAATGAGCAGTTCTTC. The variable domain in full, with the rest retrieved from reference TRBV13 and TRBJ2-1, is AAGVIQSPRHLIKEKRETATLKCYPIPRHDTVYWYQQGPGQDPQFLISFYEKMQSDKGSIPDRFSAQQFSDYHSELNMSSLELGDSALYFCASSLQREETYNEQFFGPGTRLTVL.

This chain joins TRBV19 and TRBJ2-7; TRBD2 is a possible D gene (5 bases). In germline, CDR1 is LNHDA, CDR2 SQIVND (reference sequence). The CDR3 covers 11 residues. The V gene lost 9 bases and the J gene lost 1 base, with 7 bases spanning the gap. Here the CDR3 reads CASGESYEQYF. The CDR3 DNA reads TGTGCCAGCGGGGAATCCTACGAGCAGTACTTC.

The chain is built from TRBV6-5 and TRBJ2-3; tentatively, D is TRBD1 (5 bases). The CDR3 has 14 residues. V gave up 2 bases and J gave up 1 base, with 7 bases separating them. CDR1 is MNHEY, CDR2 SVGAGI, per germline. The CDR3 DNA follows: TGTGCCAGCAGTTACGGGGCAGGCACAGATACGCAGTATTTT. This codes for CASSYGAGTDTQYF.

This chain uses TRBV5-6 with TRBJ1-4; D not certain. The CDR3 extends over 13 amino acids. The ends were cut back, 3 bases at V and 2 bases at J, with 5 bases in the middle. Germline V gene data show CDR1 as SGHDT and CDR2 as YYEEEE. CDR3 loop: CASSSSTNEKLFF. In nucleotides, the CDR3 is TGTGCCAGCAGCTCGAGTACTAATGAAAAACTGTTTTTT.

The chain combines TRBV6-1 with TRBJ2-5; D may be TRBD2 (5 bases). This CDR3 spans 15 amino acids. CDR1 and CDR2 from the germline V gene are MNHNS and SASEGT. The ends were cut back, 2 bases at V and 2 bases at J, with 12 bases in the middle. CDR3 sequence (DNA): TGTGCCAGCAGTGAAAGCGGCGGAGTTCAAGAGACCCAGTACTTC. It codes for CASSESGGVQETQYF.

This clone was found once. In DNA, the CDR3 is TGTGCCAGCAGCTTTAGCGGACTCTCCTACAATGAGCAGTTCTTC. Protein sequence: CASSFSGLSYNEQFF. The chain joins TRBV7-9 to TRBJ2-1; the D gene is possibly TRBD2 (6 bases). Germline lookup yields CDR1 SEHNR and CDR2 FQNEAQ (reference sequence). Between the trimmed V and J ends, which lost 3 bases and 0 bases, there was a span of 9 bases. The CDR3 sequence is 15 residues long.

The V gene is TRBV7-2, the J gene TRBJ2-7; weak D call: TRBD2 (5 bases). Trimming took off 3 bases at V and 7 bases at J, with 13 bases between the two ends. The CDR3 is 13 residues long. CDR1 SGHTA and CDR2 FQGNSA come from the germline V gene. CDR3 residues: CASSLGAGGEQYF. The DNA for the CDR3 is TGTGCCAGCAGCTTGGGTGCGGGCGGTGAGCAGTACTTC.

This clone occurred once. The rearrangement uses TRBV19 and TRBJ2-7; D is possibly TRBD1 (7 bases). There are 12 residues in the CDR3. The germline V and J ends were trimmed by 6 bases and 5 bases, with 11 bases remaining between them. CDR1 LNHDA and CDR2 SQIVND come from the germline V gene (reference sequence). For the CDR3, the DNA is TGTGCCAGTAGGGACAGGAGGGACGAGCAGTACTTC. Translated, it gives CASRDRRDEQYF.

The J gene is TRBJ1-3, the V gene TRBV6-5, with TRBD1 matching 7 bases. Germline V gives CDR1 MNHEY, CDR2 SVGAGI. The CDR3 is 15 residues long. V shed 2 bases, J shed 4 bases, and the junction held 5 bases outside the gene matches. CDR3 loop: CASSYHRGSGNTIYF. The CDR3 nucleotides are TGTGCCAGCAGTTACCACAGGGGATCAGGAAACACCATATATTTT.